This T cell receptor beta chain was documented in a study of beta chain features in type 1 diabetes (dated by TCRdb to the late 2010s). Turning to the overall study: Mean age, gender distribution, total cell number and subset yield did not differ between patients and healthy donors. The study compared TCRB repertoires of sorted circulating CD4+ T cell subsets between recently diagnosed type 1 diabetes patients and matched healthy donors. Regulatory and stem cell-like memory subsets were isolated from only 8 patients and roughly 8 healthy donors, whereas naive and central memory subsets came from all 30 or so donors. A total of roughly 100 million sorted cells were examined across all samples, and RNA yield correlated strongly with the number of cells per subset. What the study reported, not specific to this receptor: Because cDNA rather than genomic DNA was sequenced, highly expressing activated cells could have been over-represented, although no difference in activation and CD3 levels was found between groups. Only small numbers of individuals were included in the HLA sub-analyses, which left unresolved whether HLA type had any influence on TCRB rearrangement. PCR might favor shorter templates, but patient and control samples were amplified and corrected together, so any skew would affect both groups equally. At VDJ recombination sites, type 1 diabetes patients had fewer insertions and more deleted nucleotides, which implies abnormalities in thymic rearrangement. In all four CD4+ subsets, TCRB CDR3 length was moderately but significantly shorter in type 1 diabetes patients. The naive, central memory and regulatory TCRB repertoires appeared to resemble one another more closely among patients than among healthy donors.

A single peripheral blood draw of about 116 mL on average was collected from each donor into heparinised tubes. Naive, central memory, regulatory and stem cell-like memory CD4+ T cells were sorted on a BD FACSAria II using a panel including CD45RO, CCR7, CD25, CD127, CD95 and CD27. Purity was above 95% for every sorted population. PBMCs were isolated immediately by Lymphoprep density gradient centrifugation and stained directly without culture. So that batch effects would be minimized, each experiment stained and sorted samples in pairs, pairing one healthy donor with one patient. The entire amount of isolated RNA was reverse transcribed using the High Capacity cDNA Reverse Transcription Kit, so the sequenced TCRB transcripts were expressed ones. Deep immunoSEQ sequencing was applied to naive, central memory and regulatory T cell samples, giving an average of around 4 million total reads per sample. After sorted cells were lysed in RLT buffer, RNA was extracted with DNase-treated RNeasy Micro or Mini kits, with the choice depending on cell number. To prevent cross-contamination, every cell subset was processed on its own, while patient and healthy donor samples were processed together. The immunoSEQ multiplex PCR was used to amplify TCRB sequences from cDNA, generating 87-bp fragments that spanned the CDR3 region. The amplicons were sequenced using the Illumina HiSeq platform. As for the authors' bioinformatics: Synthetic template baselines were used to correct PCR bias computationally, reads within Hamming distance 2 were collapsed together, and singletons that could not be merged were discarded. Reads were aligned against IMGT so that V, D and J genes, CDR3 length and insertions or deletions at six rearrangement sites could be assigned. Within each subset, clonotype counts were normalized to sorted cell number, and only after that were true diversity and Gini coefficients computed with the tcR R package. The overlap coefficient, calculated on TCRB nucleotide sequences, was used to measure repertoire sharing. Out-of-frame TCRB sequences from naive cells were analyzed to stand in for the pre-selection repertoire. Entries here come from immuneACCESS through TCRdb and include only in-frame sequences with V and J called. Some clones fail to appear in such tables; in the studies checked, an unresolved V gene covers under half of the shortfall, and the cause of the remainder is unknown. V, J and clone size derive from that table, while D and trimming were established from the DNA sequence. The sample table records roughly 380,000 clones; around 20% of these occur just once. The ten most abundant clones make up 0.044% of the sample.

This clone was seen only a few times. No cognate antigen has been identified for it. The sample holds no much larger clone one base away, and base qualities are not on file. Based on the germline V gene, the CDR1 and CDR2 sequences are SGHVS and FQNEAQ. The CDR3, from cysteine to phenylalanine, totals 14 residues. CDR3 DNA is the only sequence kept; it has 42 bases, read in frame from the first base. The junction shows trimming of 5 bases on V and 8 bases on J, and the gene matches do not reach 9 bases of it. Sequencing used naive CD4+ T cells from blood. What the cell subset or site label conveys for this sample: true naive CD4+ T cells. The TCR comes from a woman younger than 30 in good health. Recombination joined TRBV7-8 with TRBJ2-1; TRBD2 aligns with 7 central bases. CDR3 protein: CASSIRREIDEQFF. The nucleotides are TGTGCCAGCAGCATACGGCGGGAGATAGATGAGCAGTTCTTC.